This T cell receptor beta chain was documented in a study of identical twins. A few counts support this clonotype. TCRdb recomputed calls from the 5' RACE reads with MiXCR, one row per CDR3 protein. The sample lists around 300,000 distinct CDR3 sequences; under 9.5% were seen once. Germline V gene lookup returns CDR1 SGHRS and CDR2 YFSETQ. There are 14 residues in the CDR3. The ends were cut back, 2 bases at V and 8 bases at J, with 11 bases in the middle. These data were likewise used in another study, on yellow fever vaccine responses in identical twins.

The receptor's source is a woman under 30 in good health. The chain recombines TRBV5-1 with TRBJ1-6, with D possibly matching TRBD1 (6 bases). The sequenced material came from memory (CD45RO+) T cells sorted from blood. CDR3 sequence (DNA): TGCGCCAGCAGCTTTGGACAGACCCATTCACCCCTCCACTTT. It specifies CASSFGQTHSPLHF. Variable domain in full (rest from reference TRBV5-1 and TRBJ1-6): KAGVTQTPRYLIKTRGQQVTLSCSPISGHRSVSWYQQTPGQGLQFLFEYFSETQRNKGNFPGRFSGRQFSNSRSEMNVSTLELGDSALYLCASSFGQTHSPLHFGNGTRLTVT.